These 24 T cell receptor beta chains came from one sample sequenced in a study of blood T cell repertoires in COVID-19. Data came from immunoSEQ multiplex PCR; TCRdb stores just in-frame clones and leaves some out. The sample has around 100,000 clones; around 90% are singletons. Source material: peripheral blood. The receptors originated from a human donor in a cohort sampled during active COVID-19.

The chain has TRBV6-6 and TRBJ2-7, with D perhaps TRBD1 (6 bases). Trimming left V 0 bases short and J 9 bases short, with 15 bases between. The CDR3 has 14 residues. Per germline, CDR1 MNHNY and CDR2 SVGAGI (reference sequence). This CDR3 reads CASSYSDRRFGQYF. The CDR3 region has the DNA TGTGCCAGCAGTTACTCGGACAGACGCTTCGGGCAGTACTTC.

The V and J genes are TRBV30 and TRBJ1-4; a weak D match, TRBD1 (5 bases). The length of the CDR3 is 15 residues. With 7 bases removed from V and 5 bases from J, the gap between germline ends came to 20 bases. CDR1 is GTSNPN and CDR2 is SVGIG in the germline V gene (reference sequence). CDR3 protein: CASSARGTPNEKLFF. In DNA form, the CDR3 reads TGTGCCTCTTCAGCTCGAGGGACTCCCAATGAAAAACTGTTTTTT.

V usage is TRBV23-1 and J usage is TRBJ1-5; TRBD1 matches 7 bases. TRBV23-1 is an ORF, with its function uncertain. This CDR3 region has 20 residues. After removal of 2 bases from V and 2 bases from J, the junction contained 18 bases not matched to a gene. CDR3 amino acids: CASSQEEGRQGQAGNQPQHF. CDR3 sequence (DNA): TGCGCCAGCAGTCAAGAAGAGGGTAGACAGGGCCAGGCGGGCAATCAGCCCCAGCATTTT.

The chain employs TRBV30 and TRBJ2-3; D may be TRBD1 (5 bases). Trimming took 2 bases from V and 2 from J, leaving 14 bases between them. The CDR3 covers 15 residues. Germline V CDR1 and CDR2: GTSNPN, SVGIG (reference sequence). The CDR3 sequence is CAWSTRTTFTDTQYF. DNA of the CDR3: TGTGCCTGGAGTACCCGGACAACGTTCACAGATACGCAGTATTTT.

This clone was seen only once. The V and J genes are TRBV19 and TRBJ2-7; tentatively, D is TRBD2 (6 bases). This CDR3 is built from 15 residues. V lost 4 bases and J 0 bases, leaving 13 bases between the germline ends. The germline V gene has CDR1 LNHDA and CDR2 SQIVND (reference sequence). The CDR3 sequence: CASSRGEAGSYEQYF. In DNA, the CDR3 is TGTGCCAGTAGTAGGGGGGAGGCCGGCTCCTACGAGCAGTACTTC.

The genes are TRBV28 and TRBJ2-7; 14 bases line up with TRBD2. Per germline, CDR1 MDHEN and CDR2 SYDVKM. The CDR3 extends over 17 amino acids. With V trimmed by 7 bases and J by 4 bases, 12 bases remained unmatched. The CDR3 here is CASNNGLAGGPGYEQYF. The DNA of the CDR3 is TGTGCCAGCAACAACGGACTAGCGGGAGGCCCGGGGTACGAGCAGTACTTC.

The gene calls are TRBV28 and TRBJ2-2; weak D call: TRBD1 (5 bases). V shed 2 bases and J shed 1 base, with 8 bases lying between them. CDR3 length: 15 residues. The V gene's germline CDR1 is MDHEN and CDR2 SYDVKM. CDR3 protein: CASSLPQGNTGELFF. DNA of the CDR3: TGTGCCAGCAGTTTACCCCAGGGGAACACCGGGGAGCTGTTTTTT. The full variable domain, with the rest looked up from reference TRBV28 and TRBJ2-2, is DVKVTQSSRYLVKRTGEKVFLECVQDMDHENMFWYRQDPGLGLRLIYFSYDVKMKEKGDIPEGYSVSREKKERFSLILESASTNQTSMYLCASSLPQGNTGELFFGEGSRLTVL.

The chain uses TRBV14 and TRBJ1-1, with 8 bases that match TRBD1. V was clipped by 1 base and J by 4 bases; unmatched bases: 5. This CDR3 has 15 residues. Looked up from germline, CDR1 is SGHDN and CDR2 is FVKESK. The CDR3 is CASSQVQGVSTEAFF. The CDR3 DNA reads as TGTGCCAGCAGCCAAGTACAGGGGGTAAGCACTGAAGCTTTCTTT.

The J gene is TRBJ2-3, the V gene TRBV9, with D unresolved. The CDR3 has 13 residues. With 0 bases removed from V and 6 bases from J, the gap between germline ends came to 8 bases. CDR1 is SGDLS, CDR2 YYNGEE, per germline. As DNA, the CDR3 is TGTGCCAGCAGCGTAGCTACTAAGGATACGCAGTATTTT. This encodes CASSVATKDTQYF.

The CDR3 region is CSAPGQGFNEQYF. The CDR3 region has the DNA TGCAGCGCACCGGGACAGGGGTTCAACGAGCAGTACTTC. V gene TRBV29-1 combines with J gene TRBJ2-7; TRBD1 matches 10 bases. Germline CDR1 reads SQVTM; CDR2 reads ANQGSEA. The junction had 8 bases not matched to a gene; V was cut back by 7 bases and J by 5 bases. The CDR3 totals 13 residues.

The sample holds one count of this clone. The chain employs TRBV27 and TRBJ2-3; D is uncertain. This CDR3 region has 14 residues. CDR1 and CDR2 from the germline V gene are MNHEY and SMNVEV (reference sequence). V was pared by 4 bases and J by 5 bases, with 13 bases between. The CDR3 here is CASSSPLLGDTQYF. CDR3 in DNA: TGTGCCAGCAGTTCCCCATTGCTCGGAGATACGCAGTATTTT.

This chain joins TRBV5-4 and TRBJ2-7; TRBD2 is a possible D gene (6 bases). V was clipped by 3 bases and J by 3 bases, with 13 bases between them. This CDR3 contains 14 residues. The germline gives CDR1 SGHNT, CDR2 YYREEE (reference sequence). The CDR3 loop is CASSSFGAGYEQYF. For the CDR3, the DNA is TGTGCCAGCAGCTCCTTCGGAGCGGGCTACGAGCAGTACTTC.

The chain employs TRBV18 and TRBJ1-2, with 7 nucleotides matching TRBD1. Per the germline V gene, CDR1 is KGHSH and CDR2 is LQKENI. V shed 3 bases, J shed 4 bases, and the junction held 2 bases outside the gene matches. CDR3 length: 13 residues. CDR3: CASSPGQVYGYTF. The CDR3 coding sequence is TGTGCCAGCTCACCCGGACAGGTCTATGGCTACACCTTC.

The CDR3 reads CASRDWTAQFF. The CDR3 nucleotides are TGTGCCAGCAGAGACTGGACAGCCCAGTTCTTC. The chain employs TRBV28 and TRBJ2-1, with D tentatively TRBD1 (6 bases). Trimming shortened V by 6 bases and J by 13 bases, and 13 bases separated the two germline ends. The CDR3 totals 11 residues. From germline, CDR1 is MDHEN and CDR2 SYDVKM.

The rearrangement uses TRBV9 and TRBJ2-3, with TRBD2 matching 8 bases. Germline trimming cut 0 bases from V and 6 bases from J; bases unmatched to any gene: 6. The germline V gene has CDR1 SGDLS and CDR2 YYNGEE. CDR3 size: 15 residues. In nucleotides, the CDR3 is TGTGCCAGCAGCGTAGTCGCGGGAGGAGGGGATACGCAGTATTTT. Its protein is CASSVVAGGGDTQYF.

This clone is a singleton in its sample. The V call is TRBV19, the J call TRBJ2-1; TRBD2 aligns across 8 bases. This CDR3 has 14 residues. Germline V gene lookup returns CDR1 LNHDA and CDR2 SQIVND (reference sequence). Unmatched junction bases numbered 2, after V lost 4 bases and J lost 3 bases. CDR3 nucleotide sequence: TGTGCCAGTAGTAACGGGAGGGACTACAATGAGCAGTTCTTC. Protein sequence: CASSNGRDYNEQFF.

The CDR3 coding sequence is TGCGCCAGCAGCCTCACGGGAGGGTACGAGCAGTACTTC. This gives the protein CASSLTGGYEQYF. This chain uses TRBV4-3 with TRBJ2-7; 8 nucleotides agree with TRBD2. V shed 4 bases and J 4 bases; nucleotides not matched to a gene: 3. CDR3 length equals 13 residues. Germline V gene sequence: CDR1 LGHNA, CDR2 YSLEER.

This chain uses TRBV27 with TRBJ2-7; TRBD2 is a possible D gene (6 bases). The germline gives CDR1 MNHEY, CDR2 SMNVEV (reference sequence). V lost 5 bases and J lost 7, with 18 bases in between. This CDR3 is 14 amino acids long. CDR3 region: CASSPRLDPREQYF. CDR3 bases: TGTGCCAGCAGTCCCAGACTAGACCCTAGAGAGCAGTACTTC.

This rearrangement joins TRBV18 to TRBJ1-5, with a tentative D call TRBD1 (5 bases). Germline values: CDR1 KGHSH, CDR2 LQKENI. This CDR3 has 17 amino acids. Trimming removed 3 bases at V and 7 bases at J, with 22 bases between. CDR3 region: CASSPTSGGGSMQPQHF. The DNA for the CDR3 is TGTGCCAGCTCACCCACCTCGGGCGGGGGTTCAATGCAGCCCCAGCATTTT.

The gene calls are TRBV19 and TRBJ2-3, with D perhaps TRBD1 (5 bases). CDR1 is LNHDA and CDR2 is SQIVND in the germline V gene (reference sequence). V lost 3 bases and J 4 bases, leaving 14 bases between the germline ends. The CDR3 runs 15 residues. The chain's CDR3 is CASSMGRRVADTQYF. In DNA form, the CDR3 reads TGTGCCAGTAGTATGGGTCGCAGGGTGGCAGATACGCAGTATTTT.

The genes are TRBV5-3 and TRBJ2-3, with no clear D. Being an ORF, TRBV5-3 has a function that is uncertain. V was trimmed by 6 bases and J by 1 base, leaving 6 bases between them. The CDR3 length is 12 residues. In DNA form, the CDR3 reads TGTGCCAGAAATCCCGGCACAGATACGCAGTATTTT. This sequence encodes CARNPGTDTQYF.

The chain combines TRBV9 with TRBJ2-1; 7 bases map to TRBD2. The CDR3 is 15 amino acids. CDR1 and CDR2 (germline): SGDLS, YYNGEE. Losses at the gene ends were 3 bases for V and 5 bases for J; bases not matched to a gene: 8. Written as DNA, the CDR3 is TGTGCCAGCAGCGCTTCCGGGACTAACCACAATGAGCAGTTCTTC. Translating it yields CASSASGTNHNEQFF.

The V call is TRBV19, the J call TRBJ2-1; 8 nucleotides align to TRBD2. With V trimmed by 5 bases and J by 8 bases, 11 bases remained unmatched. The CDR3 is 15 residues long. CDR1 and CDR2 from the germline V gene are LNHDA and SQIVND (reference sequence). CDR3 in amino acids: CASSPILAVSYEQFF. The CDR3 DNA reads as TGTGCCAGTAGTCCCATACTAGCGGTGAGTTATGAGCAGTTCTTC.

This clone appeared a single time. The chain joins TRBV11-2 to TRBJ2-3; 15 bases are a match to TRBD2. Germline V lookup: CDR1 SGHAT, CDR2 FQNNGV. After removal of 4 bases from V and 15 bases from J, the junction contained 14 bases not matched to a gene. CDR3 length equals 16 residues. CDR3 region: CASSSTGLAGGALIYF. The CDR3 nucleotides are TGTGCCAGCAGCTCGACAGGACTAGCGGGAGGGGCCCTAATATATTTT.